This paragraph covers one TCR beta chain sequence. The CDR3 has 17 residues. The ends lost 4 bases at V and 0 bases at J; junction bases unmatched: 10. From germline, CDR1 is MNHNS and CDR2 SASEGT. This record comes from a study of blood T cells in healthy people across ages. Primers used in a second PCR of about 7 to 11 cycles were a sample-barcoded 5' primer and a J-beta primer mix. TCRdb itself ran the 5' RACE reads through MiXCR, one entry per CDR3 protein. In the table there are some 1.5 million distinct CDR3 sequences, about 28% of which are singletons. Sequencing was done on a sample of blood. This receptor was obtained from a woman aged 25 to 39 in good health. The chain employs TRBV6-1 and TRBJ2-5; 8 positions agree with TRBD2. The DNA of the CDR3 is TGTGCCAGCAGTGCCAATCCTCAAGCGGGAGACCAAGAGACCCAGTACTTC. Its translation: CASSANPQAGDQETQYF.